Detailed here is one TCR beta chain. Some clones are missing from TCRdb's copy, which holds only in-frame ones; the method was immunoSEQ multiplex PCR. The sample holds approximately 31,000 clones, less than 90% seen once. The CDR3 length is 13 residues. Germline V CDR1 and CDR2: LNHDA, SQIVND (reference sequence). V gave up 3 bases and J gave up 14 bases, with 14 bases separating them. This entry comes from a study of blood T cell repertoires in COVID-19. Source material: peripheral blood. The chain carries TRBV19 and TRBJ1-6; no reliable D call. The clonotype comes from a woman aged 60-70 years with active COVID-19. CDR3 region: CASSIPARVSLHF. The CDR3 region has the DNA TGTGCCAGTAGTATCCCTGCACGAGTCTCCCTCCACTTT. The full variable domain, its missing parts supplied by reference TRBV19 and TRBJ1-6, is DGGITQSPKYLFRKEGQNVTLSCEQNLNHDAMYWYRQDPGQGLRLIYYSQIVNDFQKGDIAEGYSVSREKKESFPLTVTSAQKNPTAFYLCASSIPARVSLHFGNGTRLTVT.